A single sample is the source of the 20 T cell receptor beta chains below, sequenced in a study of blood T cell repertoires in COVID-19 (TCRdb year 2020). The receptor library was made with the immunoSEQ multiplex PCR assay. TCRdb retrieved this table from immuneACCESS and kept in-frame rearrangements only. Not all clones are present; in checked studies, unresolved V genes account for under half, and no reason is known for the remainder. This sample is represented by 250,000 to 300,000 clones; 80% to 90% of them were singletons. Roughly 12% of the sample is taken by the ten largest. The source material was peripheral blood. These receptors originate from a woman aged 25 to 39 with COVID-19, enrolled during active disease.

This clone has a handful of counts. The gene calls are TRBV5-1 and TRBJ1-2; TRBD1 aligns across 8 bases. Trimming removed 0 bases from V and 4 bases from J; junction bases left unmatched: 2. The CDR3 has 14 amino acids. The germline gives CDR1 SGHRS, CDR2 YFSETQ. The DNA for the CDR3 is TGCGCCAGCAGCTTGGGGACAGGGTCCTATGGCTACACCTTC. Its translation: CASSLGTGSYGYTF. Based on the CDR3 plus reference TRBV5-1 and TRBJ1-2, the full variable domain is KAGVTQTPRYLIKTRGQQVTLSCSPISGHRSVSWYQQTPGQGLQFLFEYFSETQRNKGNFPGRFSGRQFSNSRSEMNVSTLELGDSALYLCASSLGTGSYGYTFGSGTRLTVV.

The chain couples TRBV27 to TRBJ1-6; the match to TRBD1 covers 7 bases. CDR3 length: 14 amino acids. V lost 4 bases, J lost 9 bases, and 6 bases stayed unmatched. Germline V gene sequence: CDR1 MNHEY, CDR2 SMNVEV (reference sequence). The CDR3 sequence is CASSSGQETSPLHF. The CDR3 DNA reads TGTGCCAGCAGTTCTGGACAGGAGACTTCACCCCTCCACTTT.

This clone appeared a single time. The V call is TRBV4-1, the J call TRBJ1-1; 8 positions match TRBD1. Unmatched junction bases numbered 4, after V lost 1 base and J lost 3 bases. The CDR3 loop spans 15 amino acids. CDR1 is MGHRA and CDR2 is YSYEKL in the germline V gene. The CDR3 protein is CASSQVDRGYTEAFF. CDR3 DNA: TGCGCCAGCAGCCAAGTTGACAGGGGATACACTGAAGCTTTCTTT.

The chain links TRBV19 to TRBJ2-3; D is possibly TRBD2 (5 bases). Germline assignment: CDR1 LNHDA and CDR2 SQIVND (reference sequence). The CDR3 extends over 16 amino acids. V lost 1 base and J 0 bases, leaving 11 bases between the germline ends. CDR3 in DNA: TGTGCCAGTAGTATAGTCGCGGGTCTTAGCACAGATACGCAGTATTTT. Translation gives CASSIVAGLSTDTQYF.

The rearrangement links TRBV18 to TRBJ1-5; 7 bases match TRBD1. Germline values: CDR1 KGHSH, CDR2 LQKENI. The CDR3 sequence is 15 residues long. V was pared by 6 bases and J by 7 bases, with 12 bases of the junction left unmatched. This chain's CDR3 is CASSPDRVSGQPQHF. The DNA of the CDR3 is TGTGCCAGCTCTCCAGACAGGGTCAGTGGGCAGCCCCAGCATTTT.

This chain joins TRBV7-2 and TRBJ1-2; D uncertain. Germline assignment: CDR1 SGHTA and CDR2 FQGNSA. V lost 6 bases to trimming and J lost 5 bases, with 10 bases between them. The CDR3 is made up of 12 amino acids. The CDR3: CASRKTEYGYTF. As DNA, the CDR3 is TGTGCCAGCAGGAAAACAGAATATGGCTACACCTTC.

The rearrangement uses TRBV5-6 and TRBJ2-7; D remains unclear. Per germline, CDR1 SGHDT and CDR2 YYEEEE. V was shortened by 2 bases and J by 4 bases, with 10 bases between the two germline ends. The CDR3 sequence is 13 residues long. CDR3 region: CASSFRFSYEQYF. For the CDR3, the DNA is TGTGCCAGCAGCTTTCGTTTCAGTTACGAGCAGTACTTC.

The J gene is TRBJ2-7, the V gene TRBV19, with 7 positions matching TRBD1. The germline V gene encodes CDR1 LNHDA and CDR2 SQIVND (reference sequence). The V segment lost 5 bases and the J segment 0 bases; nucleotides outside the gene matches: 4. The CDR3 is made up of 14 amino acids. CDR3: CASSVGTASYEQYF. CDR3 in DNA: TGTGCCAGTAGTGTCGGGACAGCCTCCTACGAGCAGTACTTC.

The chain employs TRBV6-5 and TRBJ2-3, with 9 positions matching TRBD2. Per germline, CDR1 MNHEY and CDR2 SVGAGI. The CDR3 is 15 amino acids. V gave up 7 bases and J gave up 2 bases; unmatched junction bases: 7. This CDR3 is CASNGGGATTDTQYF. The CDR3 nucleotides read TGTGCCAGCAATGGCGGGGGGGCCACCACAGATACGCAGTATTTT.

This sequence joins TRBV28 and TRBJ2-7; 10 bases map to TRBD1. CDR3 size: 13 residues. Trimming took 2 bases from V and 5 from J; bases not matched to a gene: 0. CDR1 and CDR2 from the germline V gene are MDHEN and SYDVKM. The DNA for the CDR3 is TGTGCCAGCAGTTTAGGGACAGGGGACGAGCAGTACTTC. The encoded protein is CASSLGTGDEQYF.

The genes are TRBV28 and TRBJ1-3, with 9 nucleotides matching TRBD1. Germline V gives CDR1 MDHEN, CDR2 SYDVKM. The CDR3 contains 18 residues. Losses at the gene ends were 3 bases for V and 1 base for J; bases not matched to a gene: 10. Here the CDR3 reads CASSLGPGQGRSGNTIYF. CDR3 bases: TGTGCCAGCAGTTTGGGCCCGGGACAGGGTCGTTCTGGAAACACCATATATTTT.

The chain carries TRBV6-5 and TRBJ2-5, with TRBD2 matching over 8 bases. The trim removed 6 bases at V and 4 bases at J, leaving 7 bases unmatched. The V gene's germline CDR1 is MNHEY and CDR2 SVGAGI. This CDR3 comprises 14 residues. CDR3 protein: CASRPGGGRETQYF. CDR3 nucleotides: TGTGCCAGCAGACCCGGCGGGGGGAGAGAGACCCAGTACTTC.

The chain employs TRBV27 and TRBJ1-2, with D hard to call. The V gene lost 4 bases and the J gene lost 0 bases, with 9 bases spanning the gap. Germline V gene data show CDR1 as MNHEY and CDR2 as SMNVEV (reference sequence). This CDR3 contains 14 residues. CDR3 DNA: TGTGCCAGCAGTTACACATCAGCTAACTATGGCTACACCTTC. Encoded protein: CASSYTSANYGYTF.

The chain is built from TRBV7-2 and TRBJ1-2; 7 nucleotides line up with TRBD1. Germline V gives CDR1 SGHTA, CDR2 FQGNSA. The CDR3 is 14 residues long. V lost 4 bases and J lost 7; bases outside the gene matches: 9. The DNA of the CDR3 is TGTGCCAGCAGCTCAACAGGGGCTCTCCTTGGCTACACCTTC. It translates to CASSSTGALLGYTF.

V usage is TRBV29-1 and J usage is TRBJ2-1; no firm D call. CDR3 size: 12 residues. Germline assignment: CDR1 SQVTM and CDR2 ANQGSEA. Trimming cost V 4 bases and J 7 bases, with 11 bases left between them. The CDR3 bases are TGCAGCGTTGGCGCGCTCCTAAATGAGCAGTTCTTC. Its translation is CSVGALLNEQFF.

The genes are TRBV27 and TRBJ1-2; D perhaps matches TRBD1 (5 bases). Germline CDR1 and CDR2: MNHEY and SMNVEV (reference sequence). Trimming pared 3 bases from V and 8 bases from J, leaving 16 bases between. The CDR3 spans 14 residues. The CDR3 bases are TGTGCCAGCAGTTTTTTGGGACTTGGGGGGGGCTACACCTTC. Its protein product is CASSFLGLGGGYTF.

The V and J genes are TRBV6-5 and TRBJ1-2, with 7 bases lining up with TRBD1. Germline trimming cut 5 bases from V and 0 bases from J; bases unmatched to any gene: 6. Germline CDR1 MNHEY, CDR2 SVGAGI. There are 15 residues in the CDR3. The CDR3 loop reads CASSRGPQSNYGYTF. CDR3 in DNA: TGTGCCAGCAGTAGGGGGCCTCAGTCTAACTATGGCTACACCTTC.

This clone was counted once. J is TRBJ1-2 and V is TRBV4-1; 8 bases are shared with TRBD1. V gave up 0 bases and J gave up 1 base; unmatched junction bases: 7. The CDR3 runs 17 residues. Germline V CDR1 and CDR2: MGHRA, YSYEKL. CDR3 region: CASSQDPPGGVNYGYTF. The CDR3 DNA follows: TGCGCCAGCAGCCAAGATCCCCCAGGGGGCGTTAACTATGGCTACACCTTC.

This clone has only a few counts. At the DNA level, this CDR3 is encoded by other sequences in the same sample as well. The gene calls are TRBV5-1 and TRBJ2-7; 9 bases align to TRBD2. Losses at the gene ends were 1 base for V and 3 bases for J; bases not matched to a gene: 5. The V gene's germline CDR1 is SGHRS and CDR2 YFSETQ. This CDR3 comprises 15 residues. The CDR3 spells CASSLTAGGGYEQYF. The CDR3 region has the DNA TGCGCCAGCAGCTTGACAGCGGGGGGCGGCTACGAGCAGTACTTC.

This clone has just one count. J is TRBJ2-7 and V is TRBV6-5, with a weak D call TRBD2 (6 bases). The germline CDR1 and CDR2 sequences are MNHEY and SVGAGI. The CDR3 has 14 amino acids. V lost 7 bases and J 0 bases, leaving 13 bases between the germline ends. The CDR3 DNA reads TGTGCCAGCATCGTACGGGGGAGCTCCTACGAGCAGTACTTC. Translating gives CASIVRGSSYEQYF.